This TCR beta chain is from a study of T cells in localized non-small cell lung cancer. Produced via immunoSEQ multiplex PCR; TCRdb's table is partial and in-frame only. The sample consists of 78,000 or so clones, just under 85% of them appearing once. Whole-study results and caveats: Uninvolved adjacent lung showed peak T cell clonality, exceeding tumor. Appearances in adjacent lung were noted for a median approximately 52 of the top 100 tumor clones. Longer overall survival was associated with a higher density of T cells in the blood.

V trimming: 4 bases; J trimming: 2 bases; junction bases outside the gene matches: 7. The CDR3 consists of 16 residues. Germline-derived CDR1 and CDR2 are SNHLY and FYNNEI. Details on this clone: The antigen remains undetermined.

Material: peripheral blood, obtained before any cancer treatment. The rearrangement joins TRBV2 to TRBJ2-5; 10 bases map to TRBD2. The sequence was obtained from a man between 35 and 75 years old with stage I lung adenocarcinoma. The CDR3 nucleotides are TGTGCCAGCAGTGCCGCGAGTAGCGGGGGGCAAGAGACCCAGTACTTC. It is translated as CASSAASSGGQETQYF.